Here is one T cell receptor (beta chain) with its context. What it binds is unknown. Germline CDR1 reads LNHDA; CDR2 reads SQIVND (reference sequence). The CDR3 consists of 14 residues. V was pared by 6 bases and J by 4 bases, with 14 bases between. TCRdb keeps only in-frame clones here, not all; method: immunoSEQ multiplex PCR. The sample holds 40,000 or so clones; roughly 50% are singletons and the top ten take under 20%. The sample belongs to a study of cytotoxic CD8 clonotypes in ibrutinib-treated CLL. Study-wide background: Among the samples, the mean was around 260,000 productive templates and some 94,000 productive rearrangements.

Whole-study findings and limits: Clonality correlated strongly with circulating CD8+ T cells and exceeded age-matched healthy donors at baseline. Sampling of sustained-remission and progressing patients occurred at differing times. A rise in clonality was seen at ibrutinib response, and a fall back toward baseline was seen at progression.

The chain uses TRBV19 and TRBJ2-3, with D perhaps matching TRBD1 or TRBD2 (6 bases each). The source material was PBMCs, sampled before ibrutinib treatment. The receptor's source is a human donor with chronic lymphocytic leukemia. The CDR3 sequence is CASRSGADPDTQYF. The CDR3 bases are TGTGCCAGTAGATCGGGGGCAGACCCAGATACGCAGTATTTT.